The 27 T cell receptor beta chains below all came from one sample that was sequenced in a study of molecular identifiers for immune sequencing clone quantification. TCRdb reprocessed the PCR reads via MiXCR and lists one record per CDR3 protein. The repertoire holds about 640,000 distinct CDR3 sequences, just under 20% seen once, with roughly 0.85% in the top ten. Material: naive CD8+ T cells from blood, with Jurkat cell RNA spiked in. The subset: FACS-sorted CD8+CD4-CCR7+CD45RA+ naive T cells. The receptors shown here come from a human donor in good health. Some libraries in this study had Jurkat cell RNA spiked in.

This clonotype was recorded a few times. This chain uses TRBV5-1 with TRBJ2-7, with 7 bases lining up with TRBD1. The CDR3 spans 15 residues. Losses at the gene ends were 2 bases for V and 5 bases for J; bases not matched to a gene: 10. CDR1 is SGHRS, CDR2 YFSETQ, per germline. As DNA, the CDR3 is TGCGCCAGCAGCTTATGGGACAGTAAAGTAGACGAGCAGTACTTC. This encodes CASSLWDSKVDEQYF.

The V gene is TRBV2, the J gene TRBJ2-7; no clear D. Germline CDR1 and CDR2: SNHLY and FYNNEI. Trimming stripped 8 bases from V and 0 bases from J, with 11 bases between. There are 13 residues in the CDR3. CDR3 in amino acids: CASVGTDSYEQYF. DNA for the CDR3: TGTGCCAGCGTGGGCACAGACTCCTACGAGCAGTACTTC.

This clonotype was picked up many times. The CDR3 region has the DNA TGTGCCAGCAGCCTTCAGCAAAATGAAAAACTGTTTTTT. Translating gives CASSLQQNEKLFF. The J gene is TRBJ1-4, the V gene TRBV6-5; the D is unclear. The germline gives CDR1 MNHEY, CDR2 SVGAGI. There are 13 residues in the CDR3. V lost 6 bases to trimming and J lost 5 bases, with 10 bases between them.

This clonotype appeared a few times. The chain couples TRBV19 to TRBJ2-2; D call uncertain. This CDR3 comprises 11 residues. Trimming took 3 bases from V and 7 from J, leaving 3 bases between them. Germline CDR1 LNHDA, CDR2 SQIVND (reference sequence). The CDR3 loop is CASSMIGELFF. The CDR3 nucleotides are TGTGCCAGTAGTATGATCGGGGAGCTGTTTTTT. The full variable domain, in which reference TRBV19 and TRBJ2-2 provide the parts outside the CDR3, is DGGITQSPKYLFRKEGQNVTLSCEQNLNHDAMYWYRQDPGQGLRLIYYSQIVNDFQKGDIAEGYSVSREKKESFPLTVTSAQKNPTAFYLCASSMIGELFFGEGSRLTVL.

This clonotype was seen more than once but under ten times. A read error is possible here, since a much larger clone lies one base away. This chain connects TRBV27 to TRBJ1-2; D call uncertain. Germline lookup yields CDR1 MNHEY and CDR2 SMNVEV (reference sequence). CDR3 length equals 13 residues. CDR3 region: CASSLGSYYGYAF. CDR3 sequence (DNA): TGTGCCAGCAGTTTGGGGTCCTACTATGGCTACGCCTTC.

This clonotype was counted ten times or more. This rearrangement joins TRBV6-2 or TRBV6-3 to TRBJ1-5; D unresolved. Trimming shortened V by 6 bases and J by 5 bases, and 11 bases separated the two germline ends. Germline V gene data show CDR1 as MNHEY and CDR2 as SVGEGT. The CDR3 has 13 amino acids. This CDR3 is CASRPLTHQPQHF. CDR3 coding DNA: TGTGCCAGCAGACCCCTGACTCATCAGCCCCAGCATTTT.

At least ten counts were recorded for this clonotype. V usage is TRBV7-9 and J usage is TRBJ2-1; the match to TRBD1 covers 7 bases. The J segment lost 4 bases and the V segment lost 4 bases, leaving 16 bases of the junction unmatched. This CDR3 region has 18 residues. Germline CDR1 SEHNR, CDR2 FQNEAQ (reference sequence). CDR3 in amino acids: CASSSFANRGVEYNEQFF. The CDR3 region has the DNA TGTGCCAGCAGCTCGTTTGCCAACAGGGGCGTTGAGTACAATGAGCAGTTCTTC.

Regarding this clonotype: This may be a read error, as it is one base from a much larger clone. The chain uses TRBV7-6 and TRBJ2-5; D is perhaps TRBD1 (5 bases). This CDR3 has 14 residues. CDR1 is SGHVS and CDR2 is FNYEAQ in the germline V gene. CDR3 amino acids: CASSPLAGSEAQYF. The CDR3 nucleotides are TGTGCCAGCAGCCCCTTGGCAGGGTCAGAGGCCCAGTACTTC. The variable domain in full, completed from reference TRBV7-6 and TRBJ2-5, reads GAGVSQSPRYKVTKRGQDVALRCDPISGHVSLYWYRQALGQGPEFLTYFNYEAQQDKSGLPNDRFSAERPEGSISTLTIQRTEQRDSAMYRCASSPLAGSEAQYFGPGTRLLVL.

This clonotype has more than one count but fewer than ten. The chain is built from TRBV4-1 and TRBJ2-7; 9 nucleotides agree with TRBD2. Germline loops: CDR1 MGHRA, CDR2 YSYEKL. V lost 6 bases to trimming and J lost 6 bases; unmatched junction nucleotides: 12. The CDR3 sequence is 15 residues long. The CDR3 region is CASSPSFAGGPEQYF. The CDR3 nucleotides are TGCGCCAGCAGTCCAAGCTTTGCGGGAGGGCCCGAGCAGTACTTC.

In regard to this clonotype: This may arise from a read error, as a much more abundant clone is one base away. Here the CDR3 omits its conserved ending phenylalanine or tryptophan, so a read error is the likely source. The CDR3 nucleotides are TGCGCCAGCAGCATGACCGGGACGGCGACCTACGAGCAGTACCTC. Its translation is CASSMTGTATYEQYL. This chain uses TRBV5-1 with TRBJ2-7, with D perhaps matching TRBD1 or TRBD2 (5 bases each). Trimming took 4 bases from V and 2 from J, leaving 16 bases between them. The CDR3 extends over 15 amino acids. Looked up from germline, CDR1 is SGHRS and CDR2 is YFSETQ.

Turning to this clonotype: At one end, the junction sequence differs from germline, possibly due to a read error. The J gene is TRBJ2-3, the V gene TRBV3-1; 12 nucleotides line up with TRBD2. The length of the CDR3 is 19 residues. Per germline, CDR1 LGHDT and CDR2 YNNKEL (reference sequence). CDR3 loop: CACSQVGLAGLTITDTQYF. The CDR3 nucleotides read TGTGCCTGCAGCCAAGTCGGACTAGCGGGGCTCACGATCACAGATACGCAGTATTTT.

This clonotype was found many times. The rearrangement uses TRBV6-2 or TRBV6-3 and TRBJ2-7; weak D call: TRBD1 (6 bases). V was clipped by 1 base and J by 3 bases, with 10 bases between them. The V gene's germline CDR1 is MNHEY and CDR2 SVGEGT. This CDR3 spans 14 amino acids. The CDR3, as DNA: TGTGCCAGCAGTTACTGGGACACAAGCTACGAGCAGTACTTC. As protein: CASSYWDTSYEQYF.

Comment on this clonotype: Its ends do not fully match the called genes, so a read error is possible. V and J are TRBV9 and TRBJ2-1, with 10 bases that match TRBD2. CDR3 length: 16 amino acids. Per germline, CDR1 SGDLS and CDR2 YYNGEE. This CDR3 reads CASSGIAGGRPNEQLF. The CDR3 bases are TGTGCCAGCAGCGGAATAGCGGGAGGCCGCCCCAATGAGCAGCTCTTC.

Note on this clonotype: A much larger clone lies one base from this, so it may be a read error. V gene TRBV5-3 combines with J gene TRBJ1-1; possibly TRBD1 for D (5 bases). TRBV5-3 is an ORF for which the function is uncertain. Trimming took off 10 bases at V and 6 bases at J, with 22 bases between the two ends. CDR3 size: 14 residues. CDR3 protein: CARSLAPSGPEAFF. In DNA, the CDR3 is TGTGCCCGCAGCTTAGCCCCTTCGGGGCCTGAAGCTTTCTTT.

This clonotype was recorded many times. The gene calls are TRBV6-5 and TRBJ2-3; 11 positions match TRBD2. The junction had 6 bases not matched to a gene; V was cut back by 4 bases and J by 3 bases. CDR1 and CDR2 (germline): MNHEY, SVGAGI. CDR3 length equals 16 residues. CDR3 bases: TGTGCCAGCAGTTTTAGACTAGCGGGAAGGACAGATACGCAGTATTTT. Translated, it gives CASSFRLAGRTDTQYF.

This clonotype was observed a handful of times. The chain recombines TRBV6-2 or TRBV6-3 with TRBJ1-2; D not certain. V shed 2 bases and J shed 1 base, with 5 bases lying between them. Germline V gene data show CDR1 as MNHEY and CDR2 as SVGEGT. This CDR3 has 13 residues. For the CDR3, the DNA is TGTGCCAGCAGTTACGCGAGTAACTATGGCTACACCTTC. It yields the protein CASSYASNYGYTF.

At least ten counts were recorded for this clonotype. The gene calls are TRBV4-2 and TRBJ2-1; 8 bases line up with TRBD1. J lost 4 bases, V lost 3 bases, and 5 bases had no gene match. The germline CDR1 and CDR2 sequences are LGHNA and YNFKEQ. The CDR3 runs 15 residues. For the CDR3, the DNA is TGTGCCAGCAGCCACGACAGGGGCCGTTACAATGAGCAGTTCTTC. Its translation: CASSHDRGRYNEQFF.

This clonotype showed up many times. The chain is built from TRBV3-1 and TRBJ2-2, with D possibly matching TRBD1 (6 bases). This CDR3 is 13 amino acids long. CDR1 and CDR2 from the germline V gene are LGHDT and YNNKEL (reference sequence). V lost 2 bases to trimming and J lost 8 bases, with 9 bases between them. This CDR3 is CASSQRQAGELFF. In nucleotides, the CDR3 is TGTGCCAGCAGCCAACGACAGGCTGGGGAGCTGTTTTTT. Looking up the rest from reference TRBV3-1 and TRBJ2-2 gives the full variable domain: DTAVSQTPKYLVTQMGNDKSIKCEQNLGHDTMYWYKQDSKKFLKIMFSYNNKELIINETVPNRFSPKSPDKAHLNLHINSLELGDSAVYFCASSQRQAGELFFGEGSRLTVL.

As for this clonotype: This could be a read error, since a much larger clone is one nucleotide away. V and J are TRBV4-3 and TRBJ1-4; tentatively, D is TRBD1 (5 bases). Germline values: CDR1 LGHNA, CDR2 YSLEER. The V end lost 4 bases, the J end lost 7 bases, and 16 bases lay between the germline ends. This CDR3 contains 15 residues. This CDR3 reads CASSPFGGSSEKLFF. The CDR3 DNA reads TGCGCCAGCAGCCCCTTCGGGGGATCTAGTGAAAAACTGTTTTTT.

This clonotype was picked up many times. V usage is TRBV7-3 and J usage is TRBJ2-1; 10 bases are shared with TRBD2. Germline V CDR1 and CDR2: SGHTA, FQGTGA. CDR3 size: 14 residues. The V gene end was trimmed by 4 bases and the J gene end by 4 bases; junction bases not matched to a gene: 1. The CDR3 reads CASSSSGGYNEQFF. Written as DNA, the CDR3 is TGTGCCAGCAGCTCTAGCGGGGGTTACAATGAGCAGTTCTTC.

In its sample, this clonotype was seen many times. Here the CDR3 reads CASSLLAPAVGQETQYF. CDR3 nucleotide sequence: TGTGCCAGCAGCTTACTTGCCCCGGCGGTCGGCCAAGAGACCCAGTACTTC. The chain joins TRBV7-6 to TRBJ2-5; D unresolved. Germline V gene data show CDR1 as SGHVS and CDR2 as FNYEAQ. The CDR3 runs 17 residues. Trimming removed 2 bases at V and 1 base at J, with 17 bases between.

This clonotype has only a few counts. The chain joins TRBV2 to TRBJ1-5; D is uncertain. The germline V gene has CDR1 SNHLY and CDR2 FYNNEI. Trimming left V 0 bases short and J 6 bases short, with 12 bases between. CDR3 size: 15 residues. The CDR3 sequence is CASSEAGGLSQPQHF. The CDR3 nucleotides are TGTGCCAGCAGTGAAGCTGGAGGTCTGAGTCAGCCCCAGCATTTT.

This clonotype was seen only a few times. This chain connects TRBV5-1 to TRBJ2-1; perhaps D is TRBD1 or TRBD2 (6 bases each). The length of the CDR3 is 14 residues. The V gene lost 1 base and the J gene lost 7 bases, with 12 bases spanning the gap. Germline V CDR1 and CDR2: SGHRS, YFSETQ. This CDR3 is CASSLWGATNEQFF. CDR3 DNA: TGCGCCAGCAGCTTGTGGGGGGCTACGAATGAGCAGTTCTTC.

This clonotype appeared many times. The J gene is TRBJ2-7, the V gene TRBV10-3; unclear D gene. Germline CDR1 and CDR2: ENHRY and SYGVKD. The CDR3 is made up of 11 amino acids. V gave up 5 bases and J gave up 0 bases, with 2 bases separating them. The CDR3 sequence: CAISSSYEQYF. CDR3 DNA: TGTGCCATCAGTAGCTCCTACGAGCAGTACTTC.

To note about this clonotype: One end of the junction varies from germline; a read error may be responsible. The V gene is TRBV6-6, the J gene TRBJ2-1; possibly TRBD1 for D (6 bases). CDR1 is MNHNY and CDR2 is SVGAGI in the germline V gene (reference sequence). The CDR3 consists of 17 residues. The CDR3 sequence: CANSSSPTGTPYNEQFF. CDR3 in DNA: TGTGCCAACAGTTCTTCTCCGACAGGCACCCCCTACAATGAGCAGTTCTTC.

About this clonotype itself: An end of the junction differs from the germline gene, which may be a read error. J is TRBJ1-2 and V is TRBV27, with 8 bases that match TRBD1. The CDR3 has 18 amino acids. Germline V gene data show CDR1 as MNHEY and CDR2 as SMNVEV (reference sequence). CDR3 sequence (DNA): TGTGCCGGCAGTTTATCGCAGTTTTTAGGACAGGGAGGCTATGGCTACACCTTC. Translated: CAGSLSQFLGQGGYGYTF.

This clonotype has a handful of counts. This CDR3 is CASSQDLGFSGYEQYF. The CDR3 bases are TGCGCCAGCAGCCAAGATCTCGGGTTTTCGGGTTACGAGCAGTACTTC. The chain combines TRBV4-1 with TRBJ2-7; D is unclear. CDR1 is MGHRA, CDR2 YSYEKL, per germline. The V and J ends lost 0 bases and 4 bases respectively, with 16 bases between them. The CDR3 is made up of 16 amino acids.